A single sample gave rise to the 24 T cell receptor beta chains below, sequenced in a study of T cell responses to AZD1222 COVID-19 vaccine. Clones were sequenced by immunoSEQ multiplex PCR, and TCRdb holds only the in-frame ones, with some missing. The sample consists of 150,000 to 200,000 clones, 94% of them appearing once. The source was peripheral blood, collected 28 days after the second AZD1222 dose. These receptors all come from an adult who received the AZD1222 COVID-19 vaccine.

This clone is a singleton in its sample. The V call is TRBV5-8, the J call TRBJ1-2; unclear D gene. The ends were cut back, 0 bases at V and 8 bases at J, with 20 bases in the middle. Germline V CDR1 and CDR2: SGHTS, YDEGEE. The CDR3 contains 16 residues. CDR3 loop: CASSLEAVAGSSGYTF. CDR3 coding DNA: TGTGCCAGCAGCTTGGAGGCGGTCGCTGGGTCGTCAGGCTACACCTTC.

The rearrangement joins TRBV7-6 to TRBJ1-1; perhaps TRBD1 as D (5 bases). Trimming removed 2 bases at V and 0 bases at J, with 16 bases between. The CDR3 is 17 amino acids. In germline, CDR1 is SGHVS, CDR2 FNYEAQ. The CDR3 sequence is CASSLNPFKTVNTEAFF. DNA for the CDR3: TGTGCCAGCAGCTTAAACCCCTTTAAGACAGTGAACACTGAAGCTTTCTTT.

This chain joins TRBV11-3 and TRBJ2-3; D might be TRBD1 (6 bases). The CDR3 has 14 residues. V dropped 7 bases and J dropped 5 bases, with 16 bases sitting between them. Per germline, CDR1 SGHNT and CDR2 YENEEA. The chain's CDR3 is CASNLGQKVDTQYF. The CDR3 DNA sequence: TGTGCCAGCAACCTCGGACAGAAGGTAGATACGCAGTATTTT.

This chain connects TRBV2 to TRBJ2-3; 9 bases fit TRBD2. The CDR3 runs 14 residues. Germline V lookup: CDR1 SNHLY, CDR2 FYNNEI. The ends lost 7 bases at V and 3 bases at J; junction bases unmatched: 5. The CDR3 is CASKLAGTTDTQYF. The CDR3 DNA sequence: TGTGCCAGCAAGCTAGCGGGGACAACAGATACGCAGTATTTT. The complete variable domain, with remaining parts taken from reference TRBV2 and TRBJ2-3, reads EPEVTQTPSHQVTQMGQEVILRCVPISNHLYFYWYRQILGQKVEFLVSFYNNEISEKSEIFDDQFSVERPDGSNFTLKIRSTKLEDSAMYFCASKLAGTTDTQYFGPGTRLTVL.

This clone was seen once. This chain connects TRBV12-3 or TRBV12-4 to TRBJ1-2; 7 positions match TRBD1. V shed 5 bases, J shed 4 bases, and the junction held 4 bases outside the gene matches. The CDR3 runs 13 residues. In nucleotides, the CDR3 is TGTGCCAGCAGTGTCGACAGGGCCTATGGCTACACCTTC. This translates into CASSVDRAYGYTF.

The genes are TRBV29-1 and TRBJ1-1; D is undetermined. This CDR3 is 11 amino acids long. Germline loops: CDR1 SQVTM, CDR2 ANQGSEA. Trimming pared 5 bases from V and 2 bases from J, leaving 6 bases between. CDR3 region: CSVPDNTEAFF. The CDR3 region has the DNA TGCAGCGTTCCGGATAACACTGAAGCTTTCTTT.

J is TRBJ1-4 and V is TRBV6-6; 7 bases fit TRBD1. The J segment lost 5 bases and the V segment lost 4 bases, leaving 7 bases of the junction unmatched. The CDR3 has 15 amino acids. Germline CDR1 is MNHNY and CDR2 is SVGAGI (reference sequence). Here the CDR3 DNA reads TGTGCCAGCAGTTCACAGGGGTTAACCAATGAAAAACTGTTTTTT. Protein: CASSSQGLTNEKLFF.

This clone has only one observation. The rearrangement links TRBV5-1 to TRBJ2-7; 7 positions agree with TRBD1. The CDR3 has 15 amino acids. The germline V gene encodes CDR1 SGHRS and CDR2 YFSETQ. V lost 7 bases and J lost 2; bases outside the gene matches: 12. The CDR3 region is CASAPSTGLAYEQYF. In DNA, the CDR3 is TGCGCCAGCGCCCCCTCGACAGGGTTGGCCTACGAGCAGTACTTC. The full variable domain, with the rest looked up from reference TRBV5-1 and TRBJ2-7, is KAGVTQTPRYLIKTRGQQVTLSCSPISGHRSVSWYQQTPGQGLQFLFEYFSETQRNKGNFPGRFSGRQFSNSRSEMNVSTLELGDSALYLCASAPSTGLAYEQYFGPGTRLTVT.

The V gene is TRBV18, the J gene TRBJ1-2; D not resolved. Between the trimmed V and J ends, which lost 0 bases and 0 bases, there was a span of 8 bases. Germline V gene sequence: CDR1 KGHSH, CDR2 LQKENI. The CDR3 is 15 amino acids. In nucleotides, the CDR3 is TGTGCCAGCTCACCACCGGTACAGCCTAACTATGGCTACACCTTC. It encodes CASSPPVQPNYGYTF.

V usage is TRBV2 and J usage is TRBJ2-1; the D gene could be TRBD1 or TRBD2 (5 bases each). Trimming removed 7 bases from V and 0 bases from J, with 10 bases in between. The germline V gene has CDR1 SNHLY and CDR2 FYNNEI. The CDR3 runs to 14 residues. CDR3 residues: CASMGVPSYNEQFF. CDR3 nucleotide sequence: TGTGCCAGCATGGGGGTCCCCTCCTACAATGAGCAGTTCTTC.

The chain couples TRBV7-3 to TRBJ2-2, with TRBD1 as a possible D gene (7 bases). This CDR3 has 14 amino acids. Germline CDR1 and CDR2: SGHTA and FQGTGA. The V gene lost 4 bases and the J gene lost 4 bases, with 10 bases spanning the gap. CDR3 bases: TGTGCCAGCAGCTCGGGGGACAGCACCGGGGAGCTGTTTTTT. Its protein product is CASSSGDSTGELFF.

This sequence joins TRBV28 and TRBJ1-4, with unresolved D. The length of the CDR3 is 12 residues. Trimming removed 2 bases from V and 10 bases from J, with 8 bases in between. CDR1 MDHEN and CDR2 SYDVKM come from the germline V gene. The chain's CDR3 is CASSLGRGKLFF. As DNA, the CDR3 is TGTGCCAGCAGTTTAGGGCGGGGAAAACTGTTTTTT.

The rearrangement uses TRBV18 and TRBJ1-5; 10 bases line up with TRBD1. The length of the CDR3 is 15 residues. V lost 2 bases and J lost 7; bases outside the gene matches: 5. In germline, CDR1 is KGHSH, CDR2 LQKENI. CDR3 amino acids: CASSPSGQGQQPQHF. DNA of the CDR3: TGTGCCAGCTCACCATCGGGACAGGGGCAACAGCCCCAGCATTTT.

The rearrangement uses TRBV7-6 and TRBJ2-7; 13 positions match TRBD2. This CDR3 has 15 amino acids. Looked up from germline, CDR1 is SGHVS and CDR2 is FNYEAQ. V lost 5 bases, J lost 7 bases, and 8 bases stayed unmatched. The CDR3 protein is CASSPGTSGTLEQYF. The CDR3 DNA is TGTGCCAGCAGCCCAGGGACTAGCGGGACGTTGGAGCAGTACTTC.

CDR3 residues: CASSLAGFTDTQYF. Written as DNA, the CDR3 is TGTGCCAGCAGCTTAGCCGGGTTTACAGATACGCAGTATTTT. The chain combines TRBV7-8 with TRBJ2-3, with D unclear. The CDR3 loop spans 14 amino acids. Deletions cut 0 bases from V and 3 bases from J, with 7 bases between. Germline-derived CDR1 and CDR2 are SGHVS and FQNEAQ. Supplemented by reference TRBV7-8 and TRBJ2-3, the full variable domain reads GAGVSQSPRYKVAKRGQDVALRCDPISGHVSLFWYQQALGQGPEFLTYFQNEAQLDKSGLPSDRFFAERPEGSVSTLKIQRTQQEDSAVYLCASSLAGFTDTQYFGPGTRLTVL.

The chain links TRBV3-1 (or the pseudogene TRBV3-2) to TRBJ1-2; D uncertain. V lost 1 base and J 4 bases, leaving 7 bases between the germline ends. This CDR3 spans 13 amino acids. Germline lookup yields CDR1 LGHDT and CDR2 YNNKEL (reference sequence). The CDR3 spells CASSQGARYGYTF. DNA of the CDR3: TGTGCCAGCAGCCAAGGGGCCCGCTATGGCTACACCTTC.

The CDR3 DNA reads as TGTGCCAGCCGGGGCAGGGGAGGTTCACCCCTCCACTTT. Its translation is CASRGRGGSPLHF. The chain uses TRBV6-6 and TRBJ1-6; D is perhaps TRBD1 (6 bases). The germline V gene encodes CDR1 MNHNY and CDR2 SVGAGI (reference sequence). The length of the CDR3 is 13 residues. Between the trimmed V and J ends, which lost 8 bases and 9 bases, there was a span of 14 bases.

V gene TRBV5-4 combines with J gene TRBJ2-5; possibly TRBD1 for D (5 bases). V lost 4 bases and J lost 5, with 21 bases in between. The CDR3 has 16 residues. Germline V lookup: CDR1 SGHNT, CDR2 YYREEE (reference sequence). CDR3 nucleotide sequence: TGTGCCAGCAGCCAAATTCGAGAAGGGGTGGGTGAGACCCAGTACTTC. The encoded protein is CASSQIREGVGETQYF.

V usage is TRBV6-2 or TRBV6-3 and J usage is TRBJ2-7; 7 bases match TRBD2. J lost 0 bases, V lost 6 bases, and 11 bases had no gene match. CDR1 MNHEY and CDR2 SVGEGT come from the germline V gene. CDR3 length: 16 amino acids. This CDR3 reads CASSSAGAGDSYEQYF. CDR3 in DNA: TGTGCCAGCAGCTCCGCCGGGGCGGGGGACTCCTACGAGCAGTACTTC.

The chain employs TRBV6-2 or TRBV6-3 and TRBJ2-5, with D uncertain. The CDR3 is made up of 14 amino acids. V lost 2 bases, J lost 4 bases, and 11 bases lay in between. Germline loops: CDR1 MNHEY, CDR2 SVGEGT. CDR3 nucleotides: TGTGCCAGCAGTTACAGCCTCATCGGAGAGACCCAGTACTTC. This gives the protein CASSYSLIGETQYF.

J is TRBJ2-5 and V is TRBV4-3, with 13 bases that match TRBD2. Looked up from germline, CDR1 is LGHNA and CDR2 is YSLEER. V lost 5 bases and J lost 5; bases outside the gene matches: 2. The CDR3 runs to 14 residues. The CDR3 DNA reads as TGCGCCAGCAGCACGGGACTAGCGGGGGAGACCCAGTACTTC. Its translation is CASSTGLAGETQYF.

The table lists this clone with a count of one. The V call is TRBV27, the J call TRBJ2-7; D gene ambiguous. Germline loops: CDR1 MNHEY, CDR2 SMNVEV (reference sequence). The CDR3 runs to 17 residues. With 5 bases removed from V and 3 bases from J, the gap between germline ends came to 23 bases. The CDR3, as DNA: TGTGCCAGCAGTCCAGGCAGAGATTGGTGGACCTACTACGAGCAGTACTTC. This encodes CASSPGRDWWTYYEQYF.

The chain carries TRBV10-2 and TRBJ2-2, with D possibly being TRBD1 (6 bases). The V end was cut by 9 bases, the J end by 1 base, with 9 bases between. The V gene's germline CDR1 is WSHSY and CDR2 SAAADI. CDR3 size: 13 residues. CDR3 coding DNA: TGCGCCAGTAAACAGGGGAACACCGGGGAGCTGTTTTTT. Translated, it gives CASKQGNTGELFF.

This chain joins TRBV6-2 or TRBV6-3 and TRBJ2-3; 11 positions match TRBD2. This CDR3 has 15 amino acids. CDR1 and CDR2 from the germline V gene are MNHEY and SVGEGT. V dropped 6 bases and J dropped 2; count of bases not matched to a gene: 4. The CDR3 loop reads CASSRTSGPTDTQYF. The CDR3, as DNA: TGTGCCAGCAGCCGGACTAGCGGGCCCACAGATACGCAGTATTTT.